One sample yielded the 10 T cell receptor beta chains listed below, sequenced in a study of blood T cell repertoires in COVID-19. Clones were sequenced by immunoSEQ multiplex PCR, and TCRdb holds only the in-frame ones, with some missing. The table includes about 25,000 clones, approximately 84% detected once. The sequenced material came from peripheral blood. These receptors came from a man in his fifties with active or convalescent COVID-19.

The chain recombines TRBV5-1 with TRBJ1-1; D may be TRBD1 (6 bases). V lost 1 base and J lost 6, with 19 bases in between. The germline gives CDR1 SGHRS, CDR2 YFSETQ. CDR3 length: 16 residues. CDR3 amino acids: CASSLTPVGGASEAFF. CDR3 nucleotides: TGCGCCAGCAGCTTGACCCCCGTCGGGGGGGCATCTGAAGCTTTCTTT. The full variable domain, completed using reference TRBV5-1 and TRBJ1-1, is KAGVTQTPRYLIKTRGQQVTLSCSPISGHRSVSWYQQTPGQGLQFLFEYFSETQRNKGNFPGRFSGRQFSNSRSEMNVSTLELGDSALYLCASSLTPVGGASEAFFGQGTRLTVV.

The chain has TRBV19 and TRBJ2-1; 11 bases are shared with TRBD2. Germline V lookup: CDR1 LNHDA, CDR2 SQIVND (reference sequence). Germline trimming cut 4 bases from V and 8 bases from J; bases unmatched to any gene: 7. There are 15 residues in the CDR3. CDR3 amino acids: CASSRTSGSLDEQFF. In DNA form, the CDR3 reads TGTGCCAGTAGTAGGACTAGCGGGTCTTTGGATGAGCAGTTCTTC.

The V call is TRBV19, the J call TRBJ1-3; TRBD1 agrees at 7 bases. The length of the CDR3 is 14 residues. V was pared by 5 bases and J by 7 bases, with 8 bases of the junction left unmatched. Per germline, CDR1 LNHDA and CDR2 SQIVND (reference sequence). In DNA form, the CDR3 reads TGTGCCAGTAGTCTTCCGACAGGGTGGAACACCATATATTTT. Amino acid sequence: CASSLPTGWNTIYF.

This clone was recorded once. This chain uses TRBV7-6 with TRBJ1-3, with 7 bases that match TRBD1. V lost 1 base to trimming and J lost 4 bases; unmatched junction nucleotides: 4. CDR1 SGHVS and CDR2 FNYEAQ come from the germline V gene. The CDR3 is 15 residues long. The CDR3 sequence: CASSLGQGGGNTIYF. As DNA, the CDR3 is TGTGCCAGCAGCTTAGGACAGGGAGGAGGAAACACCATATATTTT.

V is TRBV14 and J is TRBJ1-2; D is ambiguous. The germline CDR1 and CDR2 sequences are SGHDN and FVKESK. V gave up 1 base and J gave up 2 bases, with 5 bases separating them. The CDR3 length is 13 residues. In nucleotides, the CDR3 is TGTGCCAGCAGCCAAGGCAGAAACTATGGCTACACCTTC. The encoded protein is CASSQGRNYGYTF.

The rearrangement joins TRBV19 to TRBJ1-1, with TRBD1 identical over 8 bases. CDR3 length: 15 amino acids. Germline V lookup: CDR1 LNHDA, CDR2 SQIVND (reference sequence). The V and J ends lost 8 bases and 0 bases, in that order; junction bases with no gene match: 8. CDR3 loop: CASGIRGQMNTEAFF. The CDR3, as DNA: TGTGCCAGTGGGATCAGGGGGCAAATGAACACTGAAGCTTTCTTT.

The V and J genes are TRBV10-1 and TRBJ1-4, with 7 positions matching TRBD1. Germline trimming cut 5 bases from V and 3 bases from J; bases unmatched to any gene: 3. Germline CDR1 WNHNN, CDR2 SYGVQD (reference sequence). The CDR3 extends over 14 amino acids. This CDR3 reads CASSKQGPNEKLFF. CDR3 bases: TGCGCCAGCAGTAAACAGGGGCCTAATGAAAAACTGTTTTTT.

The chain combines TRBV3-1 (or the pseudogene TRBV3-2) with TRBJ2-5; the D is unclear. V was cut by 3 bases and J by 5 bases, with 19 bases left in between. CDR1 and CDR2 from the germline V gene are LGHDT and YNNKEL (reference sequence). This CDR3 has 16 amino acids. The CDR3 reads CASSQDPMGARETQYF. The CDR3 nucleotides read TGTGCCAGCAGCCAGGATCCCATGGGCGCCCGGGAGACCCAGTACTTC.

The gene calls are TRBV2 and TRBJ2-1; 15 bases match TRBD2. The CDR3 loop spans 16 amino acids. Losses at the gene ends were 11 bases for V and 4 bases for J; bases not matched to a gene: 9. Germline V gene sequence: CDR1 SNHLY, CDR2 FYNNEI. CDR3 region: CAGRTSGRARYNEQFF. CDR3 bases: TGTGCCGGACGGACTAGCGGGAGGGCCCGGTACAATGAGCAGTTCTTC.

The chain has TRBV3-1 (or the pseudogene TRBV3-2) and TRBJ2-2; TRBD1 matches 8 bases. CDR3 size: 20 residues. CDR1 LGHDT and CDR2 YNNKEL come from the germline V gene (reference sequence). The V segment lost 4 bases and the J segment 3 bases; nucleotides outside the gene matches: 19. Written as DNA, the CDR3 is TGTGCCAGCAGCCTAACCTCCGGGACAGGTTACACTGGGGACACCGGGGAGCTGTTTTTT. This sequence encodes CASSLTSGTGYTGDTGELFF.